The rows below give T cell receptor beta chains drawn from one sample of a study of breast tumors, draining lymph nodes, adjacent tissues. TCRdb passed the multiplex PCR reads through MiXCR, listing each CDR3 protein once. Of roughly 100,000 distinct CDR3 sequences in the sample, 30% were seen once. Sequenced input: axillary lymph node tissue. All receptors derive from a female donor with breast cancer. Some clones in this sample may be carry-over from other donors' samples. Both conserved end residues are part of each CDR3. Fields, in order: clone size, CDR3 length, V gene, D gene, J gene, CDR3 DNA, CDR3 protein. A D gene is named only where the DNA matches it firmly. Size values are once, few and many counts, or a class for expanded clones, and some rows have none.

few,15,TRBV10-3,NA,TRBJ2-6,TGTGCCATCAGTGAGGCCGGCTTGGGGGCCAACGTCCTGACTTTC,CAISEAGLGANVLTF
many,12,TRBV11-2,NA,TRBJ2-7,TGTGCCAGCAGCCCAGACACCCTCGAGCAGTACTTC,CASSPDTLEQYF
many,12,TRBV7-2,NA,TRBJ2-1,TGTGCCAGCAGCCAAAGGGGGGGGGGGCAGTTCTTC,CASSQRGGGQFF
many,17,TRBV11-3,TRBD2,TRBJ2-3,TGTGCCAGCAGCTCAGGACTAGCGGGCGCATACACAGATACGCAGTATTTT,CASSSGLAGAYTDTQYF
many,14,TRBV11-3,TRBD2,TRBJ2-1,TGTGCCAGCTCGACTAGCGGGGGCCTCTTAGAGCAGTTCTTC,CASSTSGGLLEQFF
NA,14,TRBV29-1,TRBD2,TRBJ2-1,TGCAGCGTTCCCGGGGTAGCGGGAGAGTATGAGCAGTTCTTC,CSVPGVAGEYEQFF
many,13,TRBV27,NA,TRBJ2-5,TGTGCCAGCAGTTTATTCAGGGAAGAGACCCAGTACTTC,CASSLFREETQYF
many,12,TRBV7-2,NA,TRBJ2-7,TGTGCCAGCAGCCCCCCTATGGGGAGACAGTACTTC,CASSPPMGRQYF
many,14,TRBV6-1,NA,TRBJ1-6,TGTGCCAGCAGTGAGGTTCCTGTCAATTCACCCCTCCACTTT,CASSEVPVNSPLHF
NA,16,TRBV5-1,NA,TRBJ2-7,TGCGCCAGCAGCCATATAGTGGGCCCGAGTTCCTACGAGCAGTACTTC,CASSHIVGPSSYEQYF
many,16,TRBV20-1,NA,TRBJ2-7,TGCAGTGCTAGAGATCGAAAATCCTATCCCTCCTACGAGCAGTACTTC,CSARDRKSYPSYEQYF
many,13,TRBV6-1,NA,TRBJ2-5,TGTGCCAGCACGGTCCAATTCCAAGAGACCCAGTACTTC,CASTVQFQETQYF
many,14,TRBV19,TRBD2,TRBJ2-3,TGTGCCAGTAGTAGAGGGGACTACACAGATACGCAGTATTTT,CASSRGDYTDTQYF
many,11,TRBV29-1,NA,TRBJ1-2,TGCAGCGTAGGGGACGGATATGGCTACACCTTC,CSVGDGYGYTF
many,12,TRBV27,NA,TRBJ2-7,TGTGCCAGCAGTCCACTAAATTCCGAGCAGTACTTC,CASSPLNSEQYF
NA,14,TRBV12-3/TRBV12-4,NA,TRBJ1-5,TGTGCCAGCGGGGGCACAGGGAGCAATCAGCCCCAGCATTTT,CASGGTGSNQPQHF
many,15,TRBV5-4,TRBD1,TRBJ1-4,TGTGCCAGCAGCTCTCCGGGACAGGGGGTTGAAAAACTGTTTTTT,CASSSPGQGVEKLFF
many,15,TRBV9,NA,TRBJ2-5,TGTGCCAGCAGCGTAACAGGGACTCTCTCGGAGACCCAGTACTTC,CASSVTGTLSETQYF
NA,13,TRBV10-3,NA,TRBJ2-1,TGTGCCATCAGTGAGTCAATTAGCGGCGAGCAGTCCTTC,CAISESISGEQSF
many,12,TRBV18,NA,TRBJ2-7,TGTGCCAGCTCAGGGAACTCCTACGAGCAGTACTTC,CASSGNSYEQYF
many,12,TRBV20-1,NA,TRBJ2-2,TGCAGTGCTAGGGGTGGTACCGGGGAGCTGTTTTTT,CSARGGTGELFF
once,16,TRBV13,TRBD1,TRBJ1-5,TGTGCCAGCAGCTTCCGGACAGGCGGAGGCAATCAGCCCCAGCATTTT,CASSFRTGGGNQPQHF